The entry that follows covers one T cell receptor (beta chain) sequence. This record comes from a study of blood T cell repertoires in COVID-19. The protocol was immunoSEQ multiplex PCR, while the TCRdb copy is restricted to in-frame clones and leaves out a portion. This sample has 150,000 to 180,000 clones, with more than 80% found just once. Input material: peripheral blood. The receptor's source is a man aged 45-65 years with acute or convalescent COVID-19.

The CDR3 is CASPPGDVMPGNTIYF. The CDR3 DNA follows: TGTGCCAGCCCTCCAGGGGATGTAATGCCTGGAAACACCATATATTTT. This rearrangement joins TRBV28 to TRBJ1-3; possibly TRBD1 for D (6 bases). V was clipped by 8 bases and J by 2 bases, with 19 bases between them. The CDR3 is 16 residues long. Germline CDR1 is MDHEN and CDR2 is SYDVKM.